This paragraph covers one T cell receptor (beta chain) sequence. The data were obtained in a study of T cell changes during pregnancy in multiple sclerosis. The table came from immunoSEQ multiplex PCR; TCRdb's copy has only in-frame clones and leaves some out. The sample lists tens of thousands of clones; around nine tenths were seen once. This TCR was sampled from a female donor in good health, enrolled as a control in a pregnancy study. This sample comprised CD4+ T cells from peripheral blood mononuclear cells, obtained in the first trimester of pregnancy.

As DNA, the CDR3 is TGTGCCAGCAGCCGTACGGGACTCCCGGGGGAGACCCAGTACTTC. Protein: CASSRTGLPGETQYF. The rearrangement links TRBV11-3 to TRBJ2-5, with a tentative D call TRBD2 (6 bases). V was clipped by 5 bases and J by 5 bases, with 18 bases between them. Per the germline V gene, CDR1 is SGHNT and CDR2 is YENEEA. The CDR3 consists of 15 residues.